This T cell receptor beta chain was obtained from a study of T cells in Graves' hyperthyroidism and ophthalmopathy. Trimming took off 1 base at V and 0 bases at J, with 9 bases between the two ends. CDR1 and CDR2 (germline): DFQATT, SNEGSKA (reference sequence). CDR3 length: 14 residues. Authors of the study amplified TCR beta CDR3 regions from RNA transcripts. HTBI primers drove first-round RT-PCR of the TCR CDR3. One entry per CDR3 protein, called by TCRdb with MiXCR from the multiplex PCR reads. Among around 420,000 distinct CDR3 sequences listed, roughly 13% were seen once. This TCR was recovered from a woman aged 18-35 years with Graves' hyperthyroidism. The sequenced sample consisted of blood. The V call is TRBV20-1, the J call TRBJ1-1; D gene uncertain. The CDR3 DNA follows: TGCAGTGCTAGAGTGGGGTCGGTGAACACTGAAGCTTTCTTT. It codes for CSARVGSVNTEAFF.